Below, 9 T cell receptor beta chains from the same sample are listed, as sequenced in a study of T cells in Graves' hyperthyroidism and ophthalmopathy. Regions amplified from RNA transcripts were the TCR beta CDR3 regions. The TCR CDR3 was amplified in a first-round RT-PCR using the HTBI primer set. TCRdb passed the multiplex PCR reads through MiXCR, listing each CDR3 protein once. The table records 500,000 to 750,000 distinct CDR3 sequences, 14% of them present only once. The specimen sequenced was blood. These receptors originate from a woman under 30 with Graves' ophthalmopathy.

This clonotype was seen at least ten times. This chain joins TRBV7-2 and TRBJ2-1; TRBD2 matches 9 bases. CDR3 length: 16 amino acids. With 3 bases clipped from V and 4 bases from J, the junction kept 7 bases outside the gene matches. Germline CDR1 SGHTA, CDR2 FQGNSA. The CDR3 sequence: CASSFTGTSMYNEQFF. As DNA, the CDR3 is TGTGCCAGCAGCTTCACCGGGACTAGCATGTACAATGAGCAGTTCTTC.

This clonotype was seen at least ten times. V is TRBV5-5 and J is TRBJ2-7; D gene ambiguous. Germline-derived CDR1 and CDR2 are SGHKS and YYEKEE (reference sequence). The CDR3 has 13 amino acids. V lost 0 bases to trimming and J lost 3 bases, with 7 bases between them. CDR3 loop: CASSLDGYYEQYF. DNA for the CDR3: TGTGCCAGCAGCTTGGACGGATACTACGAGCAGTACTTC.

This clonotype was recorded at least ten times. The chain links TRBV28 to TRBJ2-7; D unclear. The V gene lost 4 bases and the J gene lost 2 bases, with 9 bases spanning the gap. The CDR3 contains 13 residues. The germline gives CDR1 MDHEN, CDR2 SYDVKM. CDR3 in amino acids: CASSSDGPYEQYF. CDR3 in DNA: TGTGCCAGCAGTTCGGACGGCCCCTACGAGCAGTACTTC.

The sample holds a few counts of this clonotype. The rearrangement uses TRBV6-5 and TRBJ1-2; 8 nucleotides match TRBD1. This CDR3 contains 16 residues. Germline V gives CDR1 MNHEY, CDR2 SVGAGI. V lost 0 bases and J lost 3; bases outside the gene matches: 6. The CDR3 DNA reads as TGTGCCAGCAGTTACTCGGACAGGGTCGGGGACTATGGCTACACCTTC. This sequence encodes CASSYSDRVGDYGYTF.

This clonotype was counted at least ten times. V and J are TRBV7-2 and TRBJ2-7; 7 bases line up with TRBD2. V was clipped by 0 bases and J by 4 bases; unmatched bases: 9. Germline CDR1 SGHTA, CDR2 FQGNSA. CDR3 length: 16 residues. CDR3 nucleotide sequence: TGTGCCAGCAGCTTAGCCTGGGGGGGGGTCGGGTACGAGCAGTACTTC. Translation gives CASSLAWGGVGYEQYF.

The chain has TRBV6-5 and TRBJ2-5; maybe TRBD2 (5 bases). V dropped 3 bases and J dropped 6 bases, with 11 bases sitting between them. Germline-derived CDR1 and CDR2 are MNHEY and SVGAGI. CDR3 length: 13 residues. CDR3 amino acids: CASSYGSPQTQYF. The CDR3 DNA reads TGTGCCAGCAGTTATGGGAGTCCGCAGACCCAGTACTTC.

This clonotype was seen ten or more times. The chain combines TRBV6-9 with TRBJ2-3; D tentatively fits TRBD1 or TRBD2 (5 bases each). Looked up from germline, CDR1 is MNHGY and CDR2 is SVAAGI. The CDR3 consists of 15 residues. V was trimmed by 10 bases and J by 0 bases, leaving 17 bases between them. CDR3 sequence (DNA): TGTGCCACTCCCGGGACCGTCCCTAGCACAGATACGCAGTATTTT. Encoded protein: CATPGTVPSTDTQYF.

The V call is TRBV20-1, the J call TRBJ2-1, with D maybe TRBD2 (6 bases). This CDR3 has 19 amino acids. From germline, CDR1 is DFQATT and CDR2 SNEGSKA (reference sequence). The CDR3 sequence: CRSPSSPLASFGSYNEQFF. The CDR3 DNA follows: TGCAGGTCCCCTTCTAGCCCCCTAGCGTCTTTTGGCTCCTACAATGAGCAGTTCTTC.

This clonotype was detected a few times. The chain couples TRBV6-1 to TRBJ2-3, with 7 positions matching TRBD1. Looked up from germline, CDR1 is MNHNS and CDR2 is SASEGT. The CDR3 totals 16 residues. J lost 0 bases, V lost 5 bases, and 8 bases had no gene match. The CDR3 is CASSYGDRPSTDTQYF. CDR3 in DNA: TGTGCCAGCAGTTATGGGGACAGACCAAGCACAGATACGCAGTATTTT.